These 23 T cell receptor beta chains originate from one sample sequenced in a study of CD8+CD57+ T cells in acquired aplastic anemia. All patients picked for sequencing had shown, by flow cytometry, an expansion of CD8+CD57+ cells. Genomic DNA provided the template from which TCR beta VDJ and CDR3 profiles were obtained. TCRdb reprocessed the reads with MiXCR, giving one entry per CDR3 protein. Of hundreds of thousands of distinct CDR3 sequences in the sample, under 40% are singletons; the top ten hold 0.7% to 1%. The sequenced sample consisted of sorted CD4+, CD8+, or CD8+CD57+ T cells (not recorded which) from PBMCs. The receptor set was obtained from a human donor with aplastic anemia.

This clonotype was seen a few times. The chain employs TRBV9 and TRBJ1-3; D might be TRBD1 (5 bases). The CDR3 contains 17 residues. Trimming removed 2 bases at V and 8 bases at J, with 23 bases between. CDR1 SGDLS and CDR2 YYNGEE come from the germline V gene. The chain's CDR3 is CASSVGVGQGSADTIYF. CDR3 DNA sequence: TGTGCCAGCAGCGTGGGGGTGGGGCAGGGTTCAGCGGACACCATATATTTT.

This chain uses TRBV20-1 with TRBJ1-1; no clear D. Germline-derived CDR1 and CDR2 are DFQATT and SNEGSKA (reference sequence). The CDR3 runs 14 residues. V was pared by 4 bases and J by 1 base, with 13 bases between. In DNA form, the CDR3 reads TGCAGTGCTAACCTGATCGACACGAACACTGAAGCTTTCTTT. This gives the protein CSANLIDTNTEAFF.

In its sample, this clonotype was seen many times. The V and J genes are TRBV7-9 and TRBJ2-2, with 9 bases that match TRBD2. V lost 4 bases and J lost 7; bases outside the gene matches: 1. This CDR3 comprises 13 residues. Germline-derived CDR1 and CDR2 are SEHNR and FQNEAQ (reference sequence). The chain's CDR3 is CASSSAGGGELFF. The CDR3 DNA reads as TGTGCCAGCAGCTCAGCGGGAGGCGGGGAGCTGTTTTTT.

As regards this clonotype: A much larger clone is a single base away; this may be a read error. The J gene is TRBJ1-2, the V gene TRBV13; no firm D call. The CDR3 is made up of 11 amino acids. CDR1 and CDR2 from the germline V gene are PRHDT and FYEKMQ (reference sequence). V was clipped by 2 bases and J by 10 bases, with 8 bases between them. CDR3 protein: CASSLIGDYTF. The CDR3 DNA follows: TGTGCCAGCAGCTTAATTGGTGACTACACCTTC. Full variable domain (rest looked up from reference TRBV13 and TRBJ1-2): AAGVIQSPRHLIKEKRETATLKCYPIPRHDTVYWYQQGPGQDPQFLISFYEKMQSDKGSIPDRFSAQQFSDYHSELNMSSLELGDSALYFCASSLIGDYTFGSGTRLTVV.

This clonotype has only one observation. A much larger clone lies one base from this, so it may be a read error. This rearrangement joins TRBV5-1 to TRBJ1-6; the match to TRBD1 covers 8 bases. This CDR3 region has 17 residues. Germline loops: CDR1 SGHRS, CDR2 YFSETQ. The CDR3 reads CASSYAGQGGSSSLLHF. The CDR3 DNA reads TGCGCCAGCAGCTACGCCGGACAGGGTGGAAGTAGTTCACTCCTCCACTTT.

This chain links TRBV29-1 with TRBJ1-2; the D is unclear. CDR3 length equals 12 residues. The V end lost 8 bases, the J end lost 4 bases, and 14 bases lay between the germline ends. CDR1 SQVTM and CDR2 ANQGSEA come from the germline V gene. CDR3 in amino acids: CSLDPGPYGYTF. In DNA form, the CDR3 reads TGCAGCTTGGATCCAGGACCCTATGGCTACACCTTC. The complete variable domain, with remaining parts taken from reference TRBV29-1 and TRBJ1-2, reads SAVISQKPSRDICQRGTSLTIQCQVDSQVTMMFWYRQQPGQSLTLIATANQGSEATYESGFVIDKFPISRPNLTFSTLTVSNMSPEDSSIYLCSLDPGPYGYTFGSGTRLTVV.

In this sample, this clonotype turned up many times. Written as DNA, the CDR3 is TGCAGTGCTCAACAGGGTCGGATGGGCAATCAGCCCCAGCATTTT. This translates into CSAQQGRMGNQPQHF. The chain uses TRBV20-1 and TRBJ1-5; weak D call: TRBD1 (6 bases). V lost 5 bases and J 2 bases, leaving 16 bases between the germline ends. CDR3 size: 15 residues. Germline CDR1 DFQATT, CDR2 SNEGSKA (reference sequence).

This clonotype was observed at least ten times. This chain joins TRBV7-9 and TRBJ1-6; D call uncertain. There are 15 residues in the CDR3. Germline V gene data show CDR1 as SEHNR and CDR2 as FQNEAQ (reference sequence). V lost 1 base and J lost 6, with 10 bases in between. DNA for the CDR3: TGTGCCAGCAGCTTAGTTGGTCGGACTAATTCACCCCTCCACTTT. Translation: CASSLVGRTNSPLHF.

This chain uses TRBV25-1 with TRBJ2-7; the D gene is possibly TRBD2 (7 bases). V lost 5 bases to trimming and J lost 2 bases, with 13 bases between them. This CDR3 contains 14 residues. Germline CDR1 and CDR2: MGHDK and SYGVNS. The CDR3 region is CASSSGGLPYEQYF. CDR3 DNA sequence: TGTGCCAGCAGTTCGGGGGGCCTCCCCTACGAGCAGTACTTC.

V usage is TRBV5-4 and J usage is TRBJ2-3, with TRBD1 matching 8 bases. Germline values: CDR1 SGHNT, CDR2 YYREEE (reference sequence). J was trimmed by 0 bases and V by 4 bases; bases with no gene match: 4. This CDR3 contains 15 residues. CDR3 amino acids: CASSGWTGSTDTQYF. In DNA form, the CDR3 reads TGTGCCAGCAGCGGGTGGACAGGGAGCACAGATACGCAGTATTTT.

This clonotype occurred a few times. This chain links TRBV15 with TRBJ2-1, with 7 bases matching TRBD2. CDR3 length: 14 amino acids. The trim removed 1 base at V and 9 bases at J, leaving 6 bases unmatched. In germline, CDR1 is LNHNV, CDR2 YYDKDF (reference sequence). The CDR3 here is CATSRGGTTSEQFF. CDR3 coding DNA: TGTGCCACCAGCAGAGGAGGGACTACCAGTGAGCAGTTCTTC. The full variable domain, completed using reference TRBV15 and TRBJ2-1, is DAMVIQNPRYQVTQFGKPVTLSCSQTLNHNVMYWYQQKSSQAPKLLFHYYDKDFNNEADTPDNFQSRRPNTSFCFLDIRSPGLGDTAMYLCATSRGGTTSEQFFGPGTRLTVL.

The CDR3 nucleotides are TGTGCCAGCAGTGAGATGCTAGCGGGGGGGCAAGAGACCCAGTACTTC. Its protein is CASSEMLAGGQETQYF. The chain couples TRBV25-1 to TRBJ2-5; 12 nucleotides align to TRBD2. Germline CDR1 is MGHDK and CDR2 is SYGVNS. The V segment lost 3 bases and the J segment 2 bases; nucleotides outside the gene matches: 4. The CDR3 has 16 residues.

This clonotype was counted ten times or more. The chain employs TRBV7-3 and TRBJ1-6; possible D gene TRBD1, 5 bases. Deletions cut 8 bases from V and 10 bases from J, with 15 bases between. CDR3 length: 13 residues. Germline-derived CDR1 and CDR2 are SGHTA and FQGTGA. In DNA, the CDR3 is TGTGCCAGCTCAGAGGGGCCTATCTCACCCCTCCACTTT. It codes for CASSEGPISPLHF. Combining the CDR3 with reference TRBV7-3 and TRBJ1-6 gives the whole variable domain GAGVSQTPSNKVTEKGKYVELRCDPISGHTALYWYRQSLGQGPEFLIYFQGTGAADDSGLPNDRFFAVRPEGSVSTLKIQRTERGDSAVYLCASSEGPISPLHFGNGTRLTVT.

This clonotype was counted ten times or more. V gene TRBV19 combines with J gene TRBJ2-1, with TRBD1 matching 10 bases. With V trimmed by 5 bases and J by 8 bases, 3 bases remained unmatched. Looked up from germline, CDR1 is LNHDA and CDR2 is SQIVND (reference sequence). The CDR3 sequence is 13 residues long. The CDR3 here is CASSPGQGDEQFF. The DNA for the CDR3 is TGTGCCAGTAGTCCCGGACAGGGGGATGAGCAGTTCTTC.

V gene TRBV5-8 combines with J gene TRBJ1-1; weak D call: TRBD1 (6 bases). Germline V gives CDR1 SGHTS, CDR2 YDEGEE. The germline V and J ends were trimmed by 2 bases and 3 bases, with 14 bases remaining between them. The CDR3 sequence is 15 residues long. CDR3 bases: TGTGCCAGCAGCTTCGGACAGCAGGGTTACACTGAAGCTTTCTTT. As protein: CASSFGQQGYTEAFF.

This clonotype was recorded many times. The V and J genes are TRBV5-6 and TRBJ1-6; D gene ambiguous. V was clipped by 3 bases and J by 13 bases, with 14 bases between them. CDR1 and CDR2 from the germline V gene are SGHDT and YYEEEE. The CDR3 extends over 13 amino acids. CDR3 sequence (DNA): TGTGCCAGCAGCTCCGGACGGCGCAGGCCCCTCCACTTT. It codes for CASSSGRRRPLHF.

The table lists this clonotype with a few counts. The chain links TRBV3-1 to TRBJ2-7; D not certain. CDR3 length: 11 residues. V was cut by 5 bases and J by 5 bases, with 7 bases left in between. CDR1 and CDR2 from the germline V gene are LGHDT and YNNKEL (reference sequence). The CDR3 nucleotides read TGTGCCAGCAGCGCTGGGGACGAGCAGTACTTC. Translation: CASSAGDEQYF.

This clonotype was seen ten or more times. This sequence joins TRBV2 and TRBJ2-1; 11 bases match TRBD2. The germline gives CDR1 SNHLY, CDR2 FYNNEI. This CDR3 has 11 residues. With V trimmed by 7 bases and J by 14 bases, 4 bases remained unmatched. Here the CDR3 DNA reads TGTGCCAGCACACTAGCGGGAGTTGAGTTCTTC. Translation: CASTLAGVEFF.

This clonotype was seen only a few times. The chain has TRBV20-1 and TRBJ1-1; D is ambiguous. The CDR3 runs 13 residues. Trimming stripped 6 bases from V and 3 bases from J, with 14 bases between. Per germline, CDR1 DFQATT and CDR2 SNEGSKA (reference sequence). The CDR3 spells CSAEFKGDTEAFF. As DNA, the CDR3 is TGCAGTGCCGAATTTAAGGGAGACACTGAAGCTTTCTTT.

The rearrangement joins TRBV20-1 to TRBJ2-3, with 12 bases lining up with TRBD2. Germline V gives CDR1 DFQATT, CDR2 SNEGSKA (reference sequence). V shed 6 bases and J 0 bases; nucleotides not matched to a gene: 1. This CDR3 region has 14 residues. The CDR3 here is CSATSGRSTDTQYF. The CDR3 nucleotides read TGCAGTGCCACTAGCGGGAGGAGCACAGATACGCAGTATTTT.

In the case of this clonotype: Being one base from a much bigger clone, this may be a read error. The genes are TRBV19 and TRBJ2-3; 7 bases line up with TRBD2. Germline V CDR1 and CDR2: LNHDA, SQIVND (reference sequence). The CDR3 is made up of 13 amino acids. CDR3 protein: CASSPSGTDMQYF. In DNA form, the CDR3 reads TGTGCCAGTAGTCCTAGCGGCACAGATATGCAGTATTTT.

The chain links TRBV7-3 to TRBJ2-7; the D gene is possibly TRBD2 (5 bases). This CDR3 region has 13 residues. Trimming removed 6 bases at V and 5 bases at J, with 14 bases between. Germline V CDR1 and CDR2: SGHTA, FQGTGA. The CDR3, as DNA: TGTGCCAGCAGTGTAGAGGGAGTCCACGAGCAGTACTTC. This translates into CASSVEGVHEQYF.

The V gene is TRBV20-1, the J gene TRBJ2-3, with D tentatively TRBD2 (6 bases). V lost 3 bases to trimming and J lost 4 bases, with 11 bases between them. Germline V gene data show CDR1 as DFQATT and CDR2 as SNEGSKA (reference sequence). The CDR3 totals 13 residues. The CDR3 DNA reads TGCAGTGCTAGTCTTCCGGGAGCAGATACGCAGTATTTT. This translates into CSASLPGADTQYF.